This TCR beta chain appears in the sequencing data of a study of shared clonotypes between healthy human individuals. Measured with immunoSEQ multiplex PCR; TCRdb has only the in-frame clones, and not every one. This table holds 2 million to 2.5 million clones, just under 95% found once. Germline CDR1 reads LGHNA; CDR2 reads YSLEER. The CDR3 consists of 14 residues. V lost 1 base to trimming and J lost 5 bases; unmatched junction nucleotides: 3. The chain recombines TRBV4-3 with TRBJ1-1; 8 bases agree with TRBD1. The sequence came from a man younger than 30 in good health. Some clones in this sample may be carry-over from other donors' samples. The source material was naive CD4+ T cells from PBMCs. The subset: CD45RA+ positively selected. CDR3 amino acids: CASSQAQGGTEAFF. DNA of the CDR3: TGCGCCAGCAGCCAAGCACAGGGGGGGACTGAAGCTTTCTTT.